The TCR beta chain described here comes from a study of type 1 and type 2 diabetes patients. Study-wide context: CD4+ or CD8+ T cells were positively selected from PBMCs with microbeads. Study results and limitations: In CD4+ and CD8+ T cells, type 2 diabetes diversity exceeded type 1. Highly-expanded CD4+ clones were few in type 2 diabetes, median one, approximately 3.8% of reads.

In the case of this clonotype: Its antigen is not known.

Trimming cost V 5 bases and J 7 bases, with 15 bases left between them. Germline V lookup: CDR1 MDHEN, CDR2 SYDVKM. This CDR3 has 15 amino acids. All diabetic donors were classified as either type 1 or type 2 diabetes. Amplification started from genomic DNA. Multiplex PCR with 30 forward and 13 reverse primers amplified the TCR beta CDR3. TCRdb re-analysed the multiplex PCR reads in MiXCR, keeping a single row per CDR3 protein. The repertoire consists of fewer than 300,000 distinct CDR3 sequences, with 47% occurring once and the leading ten covering roughly 13%. This TCR came from a man between 18 and 29 years old with type 2 diabetes. Sequencing was performed on peripheral blood mononuclear cells (PBMCs). The chain is built from TRBV28 and TRBJ1-6, with a weak D call TRBD1 (5 bases). CDR3 nucleotides: TGTGCCAGCAGTCCCCAGGGTGGGTACAATTCACCCCTCCACTTT. This codes for CASSPQGGYNSPLHF.